A single sample is the source of the 30 T cell receptor beta chains below, sequenced in a study of response to subunit inactivated influenza vaccine. One entry per CDR3 protein, called by TCRdb with MiXCR from the RT-PCR reads. The table lists around 200,000 distinct CDR3 sequences, around a tenth of them singletons. The specimen comprised non-naive T cells sorted from PBMCs, sampled on the day of vaccination. The receptors shown here come from a man aged 50 to 59 who received an inactivated influenza vaccine.

The chain couples TRBV20-1 to TRBJ1-5; 10 bases line up with TRBD1. J was trimmed by 1 base and V by 5 bases; bases with no gene match: 2. CDR1 is DFQATT and CDR2 is SNEGSKA in the germline V gene (reference sequence). The CDR3 sequence is 14 residues long. Written as DNA, the CDR3 is TGCAGTGCTGGGACAGGGGCAAGCAATCAGCCCCAGCATTTT. Translation gives CSAGTGASNQPQHF.

This clonotype was seen a few times. V gene TRBV7-2 combines with J gene TRBJ2-7; 10 bases are shared with TRBD1. Per the germline V gene, CDR1 is SGHTA and CDR2 is FQGNSA. V lost 4 bases and J lost 4; bases outside the gene matches: 4. The CDR3 length is 14 residues. In DNA, the CDR3 is TGTGCCAGCAGCTCCCGGACAGGGGGATACGAGCAGTACTTC. This translates into CASSSRTGGYEQYF.

This clonotype was counted ten times or more. V and J are TRBV7-9 and TRBJ1-2; D is undetermined. V lost 2 bases and J 4 bases, leaving 2 bases between the germline ends. CDR1 is SEHNR and CDR2 is FQNEAQ in the germline V gene (reference sequence). The CDR3 sequence is 11 residues long. CDR3 bases: TGTGCCAGCAGCTTAACCTATGGCTACACCTTC. Protein product: CASSLTYGYTF.

This clonotype was counted a few times. The chain uses TRBV6-6 and TRBJ2-7, with 8 positions matching TRBD1. This CDR3 contains 13 residues. V lost 6 bases to trimming and J lost 5 bases; unmatched junction nucleotides: 6. The germline V gene encodes CDR1 MNHNY and CDR2 SVGAGI (reference sequence). CDR3 region: CASRRPGQDEQYF. CDR3 sequence (DNA): TGTGCCAGCAGGCGTCCGGGACAGGACGAGCAGTACTTC.

This clonotype was seen at least ten times. The gene calls are TRBV2 and TRBJ2-7, with 7 bases lining up with TRBD1. Unmatched junction bases numbered 4, after V lost 7 bases and J lost 1 base. CDR1 and CDR2 (germline): SNHLY, FYNNEI. This CDR3 has 13 residues. The DNA of the CDR3 is TGTGCCAGCAAACAGGGGTTTTCCTACGAGCAGTACTTC. Translating it yields CASKQGFSYEQYF.

Points on this clonotype: A much more abundant neighbour one base away suggests this may be a read error. The rearrangement joins TRBV11-2 to TRBJ2-1; no clear D. CDR1 is SGHAT, CDR2 FQNNGV, per germline. The CDR3 loop spans 12 amino acids. V lost 4 bases to trimming and J lost 8 bases, with 9 bases between them. The CDR3 sequence is CASSYQYHEQFF. Here the CDR3 DNA reads TGTGCCAGCAGCTACCAATACCATGAGCAGTTCTTC.

This clonotype was seen more than once but under ten times. This rearrangement joins TRBV28 to TRBJ2-7; 8 nucleotides line up with TRBD2. Losses at the gene ends were 7 bases for V and 1 base for J; bases not matched to a gene: 6. This CDR3 is 14 amino acids long. CDR1 MDHEN and CDR2 SYDVKM come from the germline V gene. This chain's CDR3 is CASNPLAESYEQYF. CDR3 coding DNA: TGTGCCAGCAATCCACTAGCGGAGTCCTACGAGCAGTACTTC. The full variable domain, completed using reference TRBV28 and TRBJ2-7, is DVKVTQSSRYLVKRTGEKVFLECVQDMDHENMFWYRQDPGLGLRLIYFSYDVKMKEKGDIPEGYSVSREKKERFSLILESASTNQTSMYLCASNPLAESYEQYFGPGTRLTVT.

The chain has TRBV10-3 and TRBJ2-5, with 7 positions matching TRBD1. With 6 bases clipped from V and 2 bases from J, the junction kept 3 bases outside the gene matches. Germline V gene data show CDR1 as ENHRY and CDR2 as SYGVKD. This CDR3 contains 13 residues. For the CDR3, the DNA is TGTGCCATCAGCCCGGGACAGCAAGAGACCCAGTACTTC. As protein: CAISPGQQETQYF.

This clonotype was found a few times. The genes are TRBV3-1 and TRBJ2-5; 9 bases map to TRBD1. The CDR3 totals 13 residues. Germline V lookup: CDR1 LGHDT, CDR2 YNNKEL (reference sequence). V was clipped by 6 bases and J by 4 bases; unmatched bases: 3. CDR3 in DNA: TGTGCCAGCAGAACAGGGGGCCGAGAGACCCAGTACTTC. Protein: CASRTGGRETQYF.

The V and J genes are TRBV7-2 and TRBJ2-3, with 9 bases lining up with TRBD2. The V segment lost 2 bases and the J segment 4 bases; nucleotides outside the gene matches: 7. The CDR3 runs to 16 residues. Germline values: CDR1 SGHTA, CDR2 FQGNSA. CDR3 DNA sequence: TGTGCCAGCAGCTTATTTAGCGGGAGTCTGGCAGATACGCAGTATTTT. Protein product: CASSLFSGSLADTQYF.

This clonotype was counted a few times. This sequence joins TRBV4-3 and TRBJ2-1, with 8 bases aligning to TRBD2. Germline CDR1 is LGHNA and CDR2 is YSLEER. V shed 0 bases and J 2 bases; nucleotides not matched to a gene: 3. This CDR3 is built from 16 residues. The DNA of the CDR3 is TGCGCCAGCAGCCAAGACTCGCGGGGGGCCTACAATGAGCAGTTCTTC. Translating it yields CASSQDSRGAYNEQFF.

This clonotype was recorded a few times. The CDR3 here is CAIRPDREDIQYF. DNA of the CDR3: TGTGCCATCAGGCCGGACAGGGAGGACATTCAGTACTTC. V and J are TRBV10-3 and TRBJ2-4; 8 nucleotides match TRBD1. V shed 6 bases, J shed 8 bases, and the junction held 6 bases outside the gene matches. The CDR3 consists of 13 residues. From germline, CDR1 is ENHRY and CDR2 SYGVKD.

This clonotype was counted many times. This chain joins TRBV7-9 and TRBJ1-1; D not resolved. The germline V gene encodes CDR1 SEHNR and CDR2 FQNEAQ (reference sequence). The CDR3 has 14 amino acids. V was cut by 6 bases and J by 1 base, with 12 bases left in between. CDR3 amino acids: CASRSSWGNTEAFF. DNA of the CDR3: TGTGCCAGCAGGTCCTCTTGGGGGAACACTGAAGCTTTCTTT.

This clonotype was seen more than once but under ten times. The J gene is TRBJ2-7, the V gene TRBV20-1, with 12 bases identical to TRBD2. The CDR3 consists of 14 residues. Losses at the gene ends were 3 bases for V and 6 bases for J; bases not matched to a gene: 6. Germline CDR1 DFQATT, CDR2 SNEGSKA (reference sequence). DNA for the CDR3: TGCAGTGCTAGCTCGACTAGCGGGAGTAGCGAGCAGTACTTC. It specifies CSASSTSGSSEQYF.

The chain recombines TRBV6-2 or TRBV6-3 with TRBJ2-2; 9 bases map to TRBD2. Germline V gene lookup returns CDR1 MNHEY and CDR2 SVGEGT. The CDR3 is 16 residues long. The junction had 11 bases not matched to a gene; V was cut back by 7 bases and J by 5 bases. Written as DNA, the CDR3 is TGTGCCAGCAATTTTGTGGCGGGGGGGCCGACCGGGGAGCTGTTTTTT. Translating it yields CASNFVAGGPTGELFF.

This clonotype occurred many times. A junction boundary mismatches the germline segment, possibly from a read error. This sequence joins TRBV7-8 and TRBJ1-6; D uncertain. Germline V gene sequence: CDR1 SGHVS, CDR2 FQNEAQ. The CDR3 is 16 amino acids. The CDR3 DNA reads as TGTGCCAGCAGCTCCGGCGAAGGAAGCTATTATTCACCCCTCCACTTT. It yields the protein CASSSGEGSYYSPLHF.

In this sample, this clonotype turned up many times. The chain has TRBV5-1 and TRBJ2-1; D is possibly TRBD2 (5 bases). Germline V gene data show CDR1 as SGHRS and CDR2 as YFSETQ. V lost 4 bases to trimming and J lost 6 bases, with 11 bases between them. The CDR3 runs to 13 residues. The CDR3 DNA follows: TGCGCCAGCAGCGAGGGCAATTCCAATGAGCAGTTCTTC. Protein product: CASSEGNSNEQFF. The whole variable domain, remainder taken from reference TRBV5-1 and TRBJ2-1, is KAGVTQTPRYLIKTRGQQVTLSCSPISGHRSVSWYQQTPGQGLQFLFEYFSETQRNKGNFPGRFSGRQFSNSRSEMNVSTLELGDSALYLCASSEGNSNEQFFGPGTRLTVL.

At least ten counts were recorded for this clonotype. V usage is TRBV5-5 and J usage is TRBJ1-6; a weak D match, TRBD1 (6 bases). CDR1 SGHKS and CDR2 YYEKEE come from the germline V gene (reference sequence). This CDR3 spans 17 amino acids. The V and J ends lost 2 bases and 10 bases respectively, with 22 bases between them. The CDR3 loop is CASSLKIGGATSSPLHF. The CDR3 DNA is TGTGCCAGCAGCTTAAAGATTGGGGGGGCTACTTCGTCACCCCTCCACTTT.

This clonotype was seen many times. The chain recombines TRBV2 with TRBJ2-2; D assignment may be TRBD1 or TRBD2 (5 bases each). V lost 6 bases to trimming and J lost 6 bases, with 8 bases between them. Germline loops: CDR1 SNHLY, CDR2 FYNNEI. The CDR3 is made up of 12 amino acids. CDR3 sequence (DNA): TGTGCCAGCAGGATGGGGGCCGGGGAGCTGTTTTTT. Translation gives CASRMGAGELFF.

The J gene is TRBJ1-1, the V gene TRBV6-5; D ambiguous. The germline gives CDR1 MNHEY, CDR2 SVGAGI. This CDR3 contains 14 residues. Trimming pared 4 bases from V and 4 bases from J, leaving 13 bases between. CDR3 protein: CASSFKGVGTEAFF. CDR3 nucleotides: TGTGCCAGCAGTTTTAAGGGAGTTGGCACTGAAGCTTTCTTT.

This clonotype was seen at least ten times. The chain carries TRBV28 and TRBJ1-2, with TRBD1 matching 11 bases. This CDR3 is 16 amino acids long. Trimming at V came to 8 bases and at J to 5 bases, leaving 13 bases not matched to a gene. Germline values: CDR1 MDHEN, CDR2 SYDVKM. CDR3 nucleotide sequence: TGTGCCAGCGCGGGTACCGGGACAGGGGGGAGTTATGGCTACACCTTC. Translated, it gives CASAGTGTGGSYGYTF.

The rearrangement links TRBV5-1 to TRBJ2-7, with D perhaps being TRBD1 or TRBD2 (5 bases each). Germline assignment: CDR1 SGHRS and CDR2 YFSETQ. The CDR3 runs to 17 residues. The V end lost 3 bases, the J end lost 1 base, and 20 bases lay between the germline ends. The CDR3 nucleotides are TGCGCCAGCAGCTGGTGGAGTGGGGGTTTGGTGTCCTACGAGCAGTACTTC. As protein: CASSWWSGGLVSYEQYF.

This clonotype was seen only a few times. The genes are TRBV4-2 and TRBJ2-5; D is possibly TRBD2 (6 bases). This CDR3 has 16 amino acids. The V end lost 0 bases, the J end lost 7 bases, and 18 bases lay between the germline ends. Germline CDR1 and CDR2: LGHNA and YNFKEQ. CDR3: CASSQDYGSGGGTQYF. CDR3 bases: TGTGCCAGCAGCCAAGACTATGGTAGCGGAGGTGGGACCCAGTACTTC.

This clonotype was counted many times. The CDR3 bases are TGTGCCAGCAGCAAGGGGGCCTACAATGAGCAGTTCTTC. This translates into CASSKGAYNEQFF. The chain is built from TRBV3-1 and TRBJ2-1, with D perhaps TRBD1 (6 bases). V lost 5 bases to trimming and J lost 2 bases, with 7 bases between them. Germline lookup yields CDR1 LGHDT and CDR2 YNNKEL (reference sequence). This CDR3 spans 13 amino acids.

This clonotype was counted at least ten times. This chain uses TRBV2 with TRBJ1-1; D is perhaps TRBD1 (6 bases). The germline V gene has CDR1 SNHLY and CDR2 FYNNEI. The CDR3 spans 13 residues. V was cut by 4 bases and J by 1 base, with 7 bases left in between. The CDR3 DNA follows: TGTGCCAGCAGTGCGACAGGGAACACTGAAGCTTTCTTT. Its protein is CASSATGNTEAFF.

In this sample, this clonotype turned up a few times. The chain recombines TRBV9 with TRBJ2-1; D may be TRBD2 (6 bases). The V gene's germline CDR1 is SGDLS and CDR2 YYNGEE. Trimming cost V 2 bases and J 1 base, with 13 bases left between them. The CDR3 is made up of 16 amino acids. In DNA form, the CDR3 reads TGTGCCAGCAGCGTTTTGGACTATGCATCCTACAATGAGCAGTTCTTC. Its protein is CASSVLDYASYNEQFF.

This clonotype was counted at least ten times. The chain employs TRBV28 and TRBJ1-2; TRBD1 matches 7 bases. The V gene's germline CDR1 is MDHEN and CDR2 SYDVKM. After removal of 5 bases from V and 8 bases from J, the junction contained 8 bases not matched to a gene. This CDR3 contains 13 residues. CDR3 protein: CASSDQGGGGYTF. The CDR3 DNA reads as TGTGCCAGCAGTGACCAGGGGGGAGGAGGCTACACCTTC.

This chain connects TRBV9 to TRBJ2-7; a weak D match, TRBD1 (5 bases). Per the germline V gene, CDR1 is SGDLS and CDR2 is YYNGEE. The CDR3 has 15 amino acids. Trimming removed 4 bases from V and 0 bases from J, with 14 bases in between. For the CDR3, the DNA is TGTGCCAGCAGCCCGCAGGCAGGGTTCTCCTACGAGCAGTACTTC. It codes for CASSPQAGFSYEQYF.

The chain couples TRBV5-1 to TRBJ2-3, with D maybe TRBD1 (6 bases). Germline V gene data show CDR1 as SGHRS and CDR2 as YFSETQ. Trimming left V 5 bases short and J 0 bases short, with 13 bases between. This CDR3 is 15 amino acids long. CDR3 bases: TGCGCCAGCAGGTCGGACAGCCCTAGCACAGATACGCAGTATTTT. As protein: CASRSDSPSTDTQYF.

This clonotype came up many times. The J gene is TRBJ2-7, the V gene TRBV20-1; TRBD2 agrees at 9 bases. Germline CDR1 reads DFQATT; CDR2 reads SNEGSKA (reference sequence). V dropped 3 bases and J dropped 2; count of bases not matched to a gene: 5. CDR3 length: 14 amino acids. The CDR3 loop is CSASPTSGPYEQYF. The CDR3 coding sequence is TGCAGTGCTAGTCCGACTAGCGGCCCCTACGAGCAGTACTTC.